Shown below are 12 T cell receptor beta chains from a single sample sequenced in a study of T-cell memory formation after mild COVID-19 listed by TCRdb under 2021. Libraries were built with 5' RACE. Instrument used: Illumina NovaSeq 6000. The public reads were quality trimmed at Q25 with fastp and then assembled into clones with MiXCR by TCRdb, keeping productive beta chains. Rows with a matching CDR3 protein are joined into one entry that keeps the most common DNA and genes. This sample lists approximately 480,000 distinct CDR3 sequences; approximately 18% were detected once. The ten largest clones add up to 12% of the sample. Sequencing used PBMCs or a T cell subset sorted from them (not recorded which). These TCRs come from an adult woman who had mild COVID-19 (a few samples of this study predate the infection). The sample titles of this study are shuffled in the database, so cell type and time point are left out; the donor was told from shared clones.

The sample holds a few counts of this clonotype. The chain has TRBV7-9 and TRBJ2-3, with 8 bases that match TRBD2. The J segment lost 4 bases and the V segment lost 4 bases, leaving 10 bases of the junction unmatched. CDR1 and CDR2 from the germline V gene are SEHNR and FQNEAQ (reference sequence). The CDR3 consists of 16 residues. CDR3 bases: TGTGCCAGCAGCTCTTCCTCCAGCGGGAGATCAGATACGCAGTATTTT. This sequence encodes CASSSSSSGRSDTQYF.

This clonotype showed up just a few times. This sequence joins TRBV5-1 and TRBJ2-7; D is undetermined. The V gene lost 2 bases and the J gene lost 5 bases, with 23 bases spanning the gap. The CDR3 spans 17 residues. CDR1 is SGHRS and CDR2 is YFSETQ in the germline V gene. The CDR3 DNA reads TGCGCCAGCAGCTTCGCAGCAGGCTTGGTACCTTCTAACGAGCAGTACTTC. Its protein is CASSFAAGLVPSNEQYF.

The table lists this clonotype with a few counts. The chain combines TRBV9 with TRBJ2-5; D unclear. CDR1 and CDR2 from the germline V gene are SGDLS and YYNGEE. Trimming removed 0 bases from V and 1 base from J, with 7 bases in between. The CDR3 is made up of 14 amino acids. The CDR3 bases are TGTGCCAGCAGCGTAGACGAGTTCCAAGAGACCCAGTACTTC. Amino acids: CASSVDEFQETQYF.

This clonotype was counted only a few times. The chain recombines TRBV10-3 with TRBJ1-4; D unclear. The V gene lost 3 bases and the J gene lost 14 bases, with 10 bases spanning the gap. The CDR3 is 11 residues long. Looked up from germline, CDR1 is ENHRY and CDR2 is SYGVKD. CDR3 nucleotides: TGTGCCATCAGTGAAGGACGGGGTCTGTTTTTT. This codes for CAISEGRGLFF.

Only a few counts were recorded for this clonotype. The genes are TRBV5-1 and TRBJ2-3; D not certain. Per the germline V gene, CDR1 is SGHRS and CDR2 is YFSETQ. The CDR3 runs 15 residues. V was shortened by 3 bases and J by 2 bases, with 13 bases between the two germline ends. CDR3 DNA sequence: TGCGCCAGCAGCTCCCCTTCAGGAGACACAGATACGCAGTATTTT. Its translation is CASSSPSGDTDTQYF.

The DNA for the CDR3 is TGCGCCAGCAGTAGTAACAGGGGCGAAAAACTGTTTTTT. It encodes CASSSNRGEKLFF. V and J are TRBV5-1 and TRBJ1-4; 7 nucleotides agree with TRBD1. There are 13 residues in the CDR3. The germline V gene encodes CDR1 SGHRS and CDR2 YFSETQ. The V and J ends lost 5 bases and 8 bases, in that order; junction bases with no gene match: 6.

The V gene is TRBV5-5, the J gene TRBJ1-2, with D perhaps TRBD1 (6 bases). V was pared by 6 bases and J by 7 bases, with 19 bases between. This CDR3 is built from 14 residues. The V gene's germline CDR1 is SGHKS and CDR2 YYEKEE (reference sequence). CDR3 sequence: CASTSQGRNAGYTF. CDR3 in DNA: TGTGCCAGCACCTCCCAGGGGCGTAACGCTGGCTACACCTTC.

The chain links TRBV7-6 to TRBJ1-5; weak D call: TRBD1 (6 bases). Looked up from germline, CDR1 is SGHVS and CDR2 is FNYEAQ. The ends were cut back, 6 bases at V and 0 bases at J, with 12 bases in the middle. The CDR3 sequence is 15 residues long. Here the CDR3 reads CASSSGQHSNQPQHF. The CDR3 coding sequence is TGTGCCAGCAGTTCCGGACAGCATAGCAATCAGCCCCAGCATTTT.

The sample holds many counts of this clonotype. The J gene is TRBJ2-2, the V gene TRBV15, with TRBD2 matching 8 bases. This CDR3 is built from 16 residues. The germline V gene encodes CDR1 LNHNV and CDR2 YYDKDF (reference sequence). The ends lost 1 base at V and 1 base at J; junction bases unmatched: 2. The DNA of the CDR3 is TGTGCCACCAGCAGAGGAGCGGGAGAGAACACCGGGGAGCTGTTTTTT. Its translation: CATSRGAGENTGELFF.

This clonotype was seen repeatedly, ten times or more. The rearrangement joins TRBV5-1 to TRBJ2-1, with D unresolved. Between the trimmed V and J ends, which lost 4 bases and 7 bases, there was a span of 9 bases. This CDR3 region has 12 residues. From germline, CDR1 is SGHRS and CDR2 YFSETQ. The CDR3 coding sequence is TGCGCCAGCAGCCCAGGACGGAATGAGCAGTTCTTC. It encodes CASSPGRNEQFF.

The CDR3 is CASSKAPSPRELFF. CDR3 coding DNA: TGTGCCAGTAGTAAGGCTCCTTCCCCCCGGGAGCTGTTTTTT. V and J are TRBV19 and TRBJ2-2; D gene unclear. Germline assignment: CDR1 LNHDA and CDR2 SQIVND (reference sequence). V was shortened by 4 bases and J by 9 bases, with 15 bases between the two germline ends. There are 14 residues in the CDR3. The whole variable domain, remainder taken from reference TRBV19 and TRBJ2-2, is DGGITQSPKYLFRKEGQNVTLSCEQNLNHDAMYWYRQDPGQGLRLIYYSQIVNDFQKGDIAEGYSVSREKKESFPLTVTSAQKNPTAFYLCASSKAPSPRELFFGEGSRLTVL.

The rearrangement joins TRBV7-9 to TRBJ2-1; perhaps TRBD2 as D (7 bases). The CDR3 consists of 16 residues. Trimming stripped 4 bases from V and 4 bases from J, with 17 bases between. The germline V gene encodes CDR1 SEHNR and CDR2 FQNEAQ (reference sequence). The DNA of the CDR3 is TGTGCCAGCAGCTCCCAGGGGCGCGGGAGTTACAATGAGCAGTTCTTC. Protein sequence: CASSSQGRGSYNEQFF.